This T cell receptor (beta chain) is drawn from a study of blood T cell repertoires in COVID-19. The CDR3 is made up of 13 amino acids. The V and J ends lost 6 bases and 12 bases, in that order; junction bases with no gene match: 6. Some clones are missing from TCRdb's copy, which holds only in-frame ones; the method was immunoSEQ multiplex PCR. The sample records about 190,000 clones, 89% being singletons. The sequencing input was peripheral blood. This receptor was identified in a man aged 35-49 years with acute or convalescent COVID-19. V gene TRBV12-3 or TRBV12-4 combines with J gene TRBJ1-6, with 9 bases matching TRBD1. This CDR3 is CASSLGQGLPLHF. Written as DNA, the CDR3 is TGTGCCAGCAGCCTGGGACAGGGACTACCCCTCCACTTT.